This T cell receptor beta chain appears in the sequencing data of a study of T cells in narcolepsy. Study background: Enrolled donors included narcolepsy type 1 or type 2 patients and healthy controls.

The method was immunoSEQ multiplex PCR; TCRdb's version includes in-frame clones alone and lacks a portion of them. The table shows 24,000 or so clones, with approximately 84% occurring only once. V lost 6 bases to trimming and J lost 6 bases; unmatched junction nucleotides: 9. The CDR3 spans 15 residues. Germline CDR1 reads MNHEY; CDR2 reads SVGAGI. This clonotype was obtained from a human donor with narcolepsy. V gene TRBV6-5 combines with J gene TRBJ2-7, with TRBD2 identical over 12 bases. Source material: CD45RA- memory CD4+ T cells from PBMCs. The CDR3 spells CASSPTSGRRPEQYF. CDR3 in DNA: TGTGCCAGCAGCCCTACTAGCGGGAGGCGCCCCGAGCAGTACTTC.